The 24 T cell receptor beta chains listed next were all sequenced from one sample in a study of CD8 T cells in Susac syndrome. cDNA came from around 0.54 to 1 ug RNA primed by random hexamers. TCRdb passed the immunoSEQ multiplex PCR reads through MiXCR, listing each CDR3 protein once. The table records approximately 110,000 distinct CDR3 sequences, roughly 95% of them present only once. The specimen was CD4+ T cells from PBMCs. These receptors were collected from a human donor in good health.

The J gene is TRBJ2-5, the V gene TRBV3-1; D ambiguous. The CDR3 length is 12 residues. CDR1 is LGHDT and CDR2 is YNNKEL in the germline V gene (reference sequence). V shed 1 base and J shed 4 bases, with 4 bases lying between them. CDR3: CASSQVVETQYF. CDR3 in DNA: TGTGCCAGCAGCCAAGTGGTAGAGACCCAGTACTTC.

The V and J genes are TRBV5-1 and TRBJ1-5, with TRBD1 matching over 7 bases. Trimming took 4 bases from V and 6 from J; bases not matched to a gene: 4. The CDR3 is 13 amino acids. Germline values: CDR1 SGHRS, CDR2 YFSETQ. DNA for the CDR3: TGCGCCAGCAGCGCAACAGGGGTTCAGCCCCAGCATTTT. Translation: CASSATGVQPQHF.

This chain uses TRBV5-1 with TRBJ2-3; 8 bases agree with TRBD1. V trimming: 7 bases; J trimming: 2 bases; junction bases outside the gene matches: 9. The CDR3 sequence is 15 residues long. The germline CDR1 and CDR2 sequences are SGHRS and YFSETQ. CDR3 residues: CASVPQGAATDTQYF. The CDR3 DNA reads TGCGCCAGCGTCCCCCAGGGGGCGGCCACAGATACGCAGTATTTT.

The chain couples TRBV9 to TRBJ2-3; 7 nucleotides line up with TRBD2. The germline CDR1 and CDR2 sequences are SGDLS and YYNGEE. V shed 4 bases and J 4 bases; nucleotides not matched to a gene: 9. CDR3 length: 15 residues. The CDR3 loop reads CASSQSQRGADTQYF. The DNA for the CDR3 is TGTGCCAGCAGCCAATCCCAGCGGGGTGCAGATACGCAGTATTTT. The full variable domain, with the rest looked up from reference TRBV9 and TRBJ2-3, is DSGVTQTPKHLITATGQRVTLRCSPRSGDLSVYWYQQSLDQGLQFLIQYYNGEERAKGNILERFSAQQFPDLHSELNLSSLELGDSALYFCASSQSQRGADTQYFGPGTRLTVL.

This clonotype was picked up one time. The chain couples TRBV12-3 or TRBV12-4 to TRBJ1-5; D unresolved. The CDR3 has 13 amino acids. Trimming left V 6 bases short and J 5 bases short, with 11 bases between. This CDR3 reads CASSKERDQPQHF. The CDR3 nucleotides are TGTGCCAGCAGCAAGGAGAGGGATCAGCCCCAGCATTTT.

This clonotype was counted between two and nine times. The gene calls are TRBV7-9 and TRBJ2-7; D gene ambiguous. V was trimmed by 3 bases and J by 5 bases, leaving 17 bases between them. The germline gives CDR1 SEHNR, CDR2 FQNEAQ (reference sequence). This CDR3 region has 15 residues. CDR3 nucleotide sequence: TGTGCCAGCAGCTTTGGGGTCTTGGTCGATGACGAGCAGTACTTC. Translation gives CASSFGVLVDDEQYF. Full variable domain (outside the CDR3, taken from reference TRBV7-9 and TRBJ2-7): DTGVSQNPRHKITKRGQNVTFRCDPISEHNRLYWYRQTLGQGPEFLTYFQNEAQLEKSRLLSDRFSAERPKGSFSTLEIQRTEQGDSAMYLCASSFGVLVDDEQYFGPGTRLTVT.

The gene calls are TRBV29-1 and TRBJ2-6, with 12 bases aligning to TRBD1. This CDR3 region has 20 residues. With V trimmed by 1 base and J by 1 base, 11 bases remained unmatched. Germline assignment: CDR1 SQVTM and CDR2 ANQGSEA. CDR3 loop: CSVEGLGQGASGSGANVLTF. The CDR3 DNA reads TGCAGCGTTGAAGGTCTGGGACAGGGGGCCTCAGGGTCTGGGGCCAACGTCCTGACTTTC.

The J gene is TRBJ2-3, the V gene TRBV3-1, with D maybe TRBD2 (7 bases). V lost 0 bases, J lost 0 bases, and 10 bases lay in between. The germline CDR1 and CDR2 sequences are LGHDT and YNNKEL (reference sequence). This CDR3 contains 16 residues. The CDR3 loop is CASSQDRGASTDTQYF. CDR3 sequence (DNA): TGTGCCAGCAGCCAAGATCGGGGGGCTAGCACAGATACGCAGTATTTT.

The chain combines TRBV27 with TRBJ2-7; no firm D call. Between the trimmed V and J ends, which lost 3 bases and 6 bases, there was a span of 15 bases. The CDR3 sequence is 14 residues long. Germline values: CDR1 MNHEY, CDR2 SMNVEV (reference sequence). In DNA, the CDR3 is TGTGCCAGCAGTTTTTCGACTGCTACGCTCGAGCAGTACTTC. Translating gives CASSFSTATLEQYF.

The V call is TRBV7-6, the J call TRBJ2-2; D uncertain. CDR1 and CDR2 (germline): SGHVS, FNYEAQ. Deletions cut 2 bases from V and 5 bases from J, with 18 bases between. This CDR3 contains 17 residues. The CDR3 DNA is TGTGCCAGCAGCTTAAAGTCCGCGCCCCTCGTGACCGGGGAGCTGTTTTTT. This codes for CASSLKSAPLVTGELFF.

J is TRBJ1-1 and V is TRBV9; no clear D. Germline CDR1 and CDR2: SGDLS and YYNGEE. The V gene lost 5 bases and the J gene lost 3 bases, with 11 bases spanning the gap. The CDR3 consists of 13 residues. CDR3 protein: CASSTVSDTEAFF. CDR3 nucleotides: TGTGCCAGCAGTACAGTAAGTGACACTGAAGCTTTCTTT.

The rearrangement uses TRBV12-3 or TRBV12-4 and TRBJ2-2; D not certain. Trimming removed 5 bases at V and 7 bases at J, with 11 bases between. The CDR3 spans 13 residues. CDR3 bases: TGTGCCAGCAGTCGCTACAGTAACGGGGAGCTGTTTTTT. Its translation: CASSRYSNGELFF.

Turning to this clonotype: At one end the junction does not follow the germline gene, possibly because of a read error. The CDR3 DNA sequence: TGTGCCAGCCGCCAAGGGCTCGTGGGGAGCTATGGCTACACCTTC. Its protein product is CASRQGLVGSYGYTF. This chain uses TRBV3-1 with TRBJ1-2; D remains ambiguous. Germline CDR1 is LGHDT and CDR2 is YNNKEL (reference sequence). CDR3 size: 15 residues.

The rearrangement uses TRBV4-3 and TRBJ2-5, with D possibly being TRBD2 (6 bases). The germline V and J ends were trimmed by 0 bases and 5 bases, with 16 bases remaining between them. Germline assignment: CDR1 LGHNA and CDR2 YSLEER. The CDR3 is 16 residues long. The CDR3 DNA reads as TGCGCCAGCAGCCAAGAAGGATACGGGAGTGGGGAGACCCAGTACTTC. This translates into CASSQEGYGSGETQYF.

CDR3 DNA: TGTGCCACCAGTGATCCGACTAGGGTGGAGACCCAGTACTTC. Translated, it gives CATSDPTRVETQYF. V is TRBV24-1 and J is TRBJ2-5, with D perhaps TRBD2 (6 bases). CDR1 and CDR2 (germline): KGHDR, SFDVKD. V was pared by 3 bases and J by 5 bases, with 12 bases between. The CDR3 is 14 amino acids.

The J gene is TRBJ2-7, the V gene TRBV21-1. TRBV21-1 is classified as a pseudogene. This CDR3 has 15 residues. CDR3 nucleotide sequence: TGTGCCAGCAGCAAAACGCAGGAGCCTCTCCACGAGCAGTACTTC. Its translation: CASSKTQEPLHEQYF.

This chain links TRBV19 with TRBJ1-1; TRBD1 might be the D (6 bases). Trimming took off 3 bases at V and 4 bases at J, with 12 bases between the two ends. Germline V CDR1 and CDR2: LNHDA, SQIVND (reference sequence). The CDR3 is 14 amino acids. The chain's CDR3 is CASSISGAGTEAFF. CDR3 sequence (DNA): TGTGCCAGTAGTATTTCGGGGGCGGGCACTGAAGCTTTCTTT. Using reference TRBV19 and TRBJ1-1 for the parts outside the CDR3, the full variable domain is DGGITQSPKYLFRKEGQNVTLSCEQNLNHDAMYWYRQDPGQGLRLIYYSQIVNDFQKGDIAEGYSVSREKKESFPLTVTSAQKNPTAFYLCASSISGAGTEAFFGQGTRLTVV.

DNA for the CDR3: TGCAGCGTTGGAGACAATTCACCCCTCCACTTT. It is translated as CSVGDNSPLHF. This chain links TRBV29-1 with TRBJ1-6, with D unclear. Germline CDR1 SQVTM, CDR2 ANQGSEA. The V end was cut by 4 bases, the J end by 7 bases, with 5 bases between. This CDR3 is built from 11 residues.

The chain employs TRBV5-6 and TRBJ1-1; D is unclear. The germline V gene has CDR1 SGHDT and CDR2 YYEEEE. The CDR3 consists of 14 residues. Between the trimmed V and J ends, which lost 3 bases and 2 bases, there was a span of 11 bases. As DNA, the CDR3 is TGTGCCAGCAGCTCTTTCTTACTTAACACTGAAGCTTTCTTT. This sequence encodes CASSSFLLNTEAFF. Based on the CDR3 plus reference TRBV5-6 and TRBJ1-1, the full variable domain is DAGVTQSPTHLIKTRGQQVTLRCSPKSGHDTVSWYQQALGQGPQFIFQYYEEEERQRGNFPDRFSGHQFPNYSSELNVNALLLGDSALYLCASSSFLLNTEAFFGQGTRLTVV.

This chain uses TRBV11-2 with TRBJ2-1; 7 nucleotides align to TRBD1. This CDR3 spans 16 amino acids. CDR1 is SGHAT and CDR2 is FQNNGV in the germline V gene. With V trimmed by 2 bases and J by 5 bases, 9 bases remained unmatched. The CDR3: CASSLIFRTGNNEQFF. The CDR3 coding sequence is TGTGCCAGCAGCTTAATATTCCGGACAGGCAACAATGAGCAGTTCTTC.

This clonotype is a singleton in its sample. The V and J genes are TRBV20-1 and TRBJ2-5; possibly TRBD1 or TRBD2 for D (6 bases each). CDR3 length equals 13 residues. Germline CDR1 reads DFQATT; CDR2 reads SNEGSKA (reference sequence). Trimming pared 3 bases from V and 5 bases from J, leaving 13 bases between. The CDR3 DNA follows: TGCAGTGCTAGTAGGGGGGCATTGGAGACCCAGTACTTC. Amino acid sequence: CSASRGALETQYF.

V gene TRBV29-1 combines with J gene TRBJ1-1; 12 bases line up with TRBD1. This CDR3 contains 17 residues. With V trimmed by 5 bases and J by 7 bases, 17 bases remained unmatched. Germline V gives CDR1 SQVTM, CDR2 ANQGSEA. The CDR3 DNA reads TGCAGCGTTAGAAAGAGGTTCCGGGACAGGGGGCACGATGAAGCTTTCTTT. Its translation is CSVRKRFRDRGHDEAFF.

The CDR3 is CASSPEASDTQYF. In nucleotides, the CDR3 is TGTGCCAGCTCACCAGAAGCTTCAGATACGCAGTATTTT. The J gene is TRBJ2-3, the V gene TRBV18; D remains unclear. Germline CDR1 reads KGHSH; CDR2 reads LQKENI. V was clipped by 2 bases and J by 4 bases, with 7 bases between them. The CDR3 loop spans 13 amino acids.

The CDR3 region is CASSWVGIQETQYF. The CDR3 DNA sequence: TGTGCCAGCAGCTGGGTTGGCATACAAGAGACCCAGTACTTC. This rearrangement joins TRBV5-4 to TRBJ2-5, with D hard to call. The V end was cut by 3 bases, the J end by 2 bases, with 11 bases between. Germline assignment: CDR1 SGHNT and CDR2 YYREEE (reference sequence). CDR3 length: 14 residues.